These T cell receptor beta chains were read from a single sample in a study of T cell repertoires in aging, cancer and after chemotherapy. TCRdb ran MiXCR on the multiplex PCR reads and lists one entry per CDR3 protein. The repertoire includes approximately 6,300 distinct CDR3 sequences, around 35% of them detected once, and about half sits in the top ten. Input material: blood. The origin of the receptors is a human donor with a blood cancer. Both conserved end residues are part of each CDR3. A D gene is named only where the DNA matches it firmly. Only part of the rows carry a size: once, few, many, or a class if the clone is expanded.

>TRBV5-4|few|TRBJ1-2|-
TGTGCCAGCAACTTGACCCCCAGGGTAGGGAATAGCTACACCTTC
CASNLTPRVGNSYTF
>TRBV20-1|-|TRBJ2-1|TRBD1
TGCAGTGCTAGAGACCCGGGACAGGGAGGGGACAATGAGCAGTTCTTC
CSARDPGQGGDNEQFF
>TRBV20-1|-|TRBJ2-7|-
TGCAGTGCTAGAGAGGAGATCTACGAGCAGTACTTC
CSAREEIYEQYF
>TRBV19|few|TRBJ2-3|-
TGTGCCAGTAGTATCTGGAGGGGGCTCACAGATACGCAGTATTTT
CASSIWRGLTDTQYF
>TRBV29-1|-|TRBJ1-1|-
TGCAGCGTCCGAGTCGCGGGGGGGAACACTGAAGCTTTCTTT
CSVRVAGGNTEAFF
>TRBV15|few|TRBJ2-7|-
TGTGCCACCAGCAGAGATTTTGTGGCAGGGACGAAGGACGAGCAGTACTTC
CATSRDFVAGTKDEQYF
>TRBV19|medium-sized|TRBJ2-7|-
TGTGCCAGTAGCGCCTTCCTCTACTACGAGCAGTACTTC
CASSAFLYYEQYF
>TRBV19|-|TRBJ2-1|TRBD2
TGTGCCAGTAGTCCCAGAAGGACTAGCGGGCGGAGCTCCTACAATGAGCAGTTCTTC
CASSPRRTSGRSSYNEQFF
>TRBV5-5|few|TRBJ2-3|TRBD2
TGTGCCAGCAGCGCCAGGACTAGCGGGGCAGATACGCAGTATTTT
CASSARTSGADTQYF
>TRBV7-6|few|TRBJ2-7|TRBD1
TGTGCCAGCAGCTTAGGGGGACAGGGAGTCTACGAGCAGTACTTC
CASSLGGQGVYEQYF
>TRBV5-4|-|TRBJ2-1|TRBD1
TGTGCCAGCAGAGTGGAAGGGGGCCCCCTCAATGAGCAGTTCTTC
CASRVEGGPLNEQFF
>TRBV19|-|TRBJ1-5|TRBD1
TGTGCCAGTAGTAACCCCCCTGGGACAGGGGGCAATCAGCCCCAGCATTTT
CASSNPPGTGGNQPQHF
>TRBV27|-|TRBJ2-5|-
TGTGCCAGCAGTCTTAATGGACAGGGAGGGAGAGAGACCCAGTACTTC
CASSLNGQGGRETQYF
>TRBV15|-|TRBJ2-6|TRBD1
TGTGCCACCAGCCCCCGGGACAGGGGTGTTTTTGGGGCCAACGTCCTGACTTTC
CATSPRDRGVFGANVLTF
>TRBV12-3/TRBV12-4|few|TRBJ1-1|-
TGTGCCAGCAGTTTACAGGCGGGGAGCACTGAAGCTTTCTTT
CASSLQAGSTEAFF
>TRBV12-3/TRBV12-4|few|TRBJ2-5|-
TGTGCCAGCAGTTTATCGGAGGCTGGGACCCAGTACTTC
CASSLSEAGTQYF
>TRBV19|few|TRBJ2-5|-
TGTGCCAGTAGTATATGGGCAGGACAAGAGACCCAGTACTTC
CASSIWAGQETQYF
>TRBV12-3/TRBV12-4|few|TRBJ1-1|-
TGTGCCAGCAGTCCAAATATTAAGGCTGAAGCTTTCTTT
CASSPNIKAEAFF
>TRBV29-1|few|TRBJ1-1|-
TGCAGCGTTGACACTGAAGCTTTCTTT
CSVDTEAFF
>TRBV28|-|TRBJ2-6|TRBD2
TGTGCCAGCAGTTCCTGGACTAGCGGGAGCTCTGGGGCCAACGTCCTGACTTTC
CASSSWTSGSSGANVLTF
>TRBV7-6|-|TRBJ1-2|-
TGTGCCAGCAGCCTAGGAGGGTCAGACTATGGCTACACCTTC
CASSLGGSDYGYTF
>TRBV4-2|-|TRBJ2-3|-
TGTGCCAGCAGCCAAATCCATACAGGGGACTCAGATACGCAGTATTTT
CASSQIHTGDSDTQYF
>TRBV5-6|few|TRBJ1-2|-
TGTGCCAGCAGCTTCGGTCACTATGGCTACACCTTC
CASSFGHYGYTF
>TRBV6-6|few|TRBJ1-4|TRBD1
TGTGCCAGCAGCTATACCGGGACAGAAAATGAAAAACTGTTTTTT
CASSYTGTENEKLFF
>TRBV6-6|few|TRBJ2-7|-
TGTGCCAGCAGGGACAACACGGGGACCTACGAGCAGTACTTC
CASRDNTGTYEQYF
>TRBV5-6|-|TRBJ2-7|-
TGTGCCAGCAGCTTGGTAGGGGGAACCTACGAGCAGTACTTC
CASSLVGGTYEQYF
>TRBV12-3/TRBV12-4|-|TRBJ2-1|TRBD2
TGTGCCAGCAGTTTAATCCCTAGCGGATCCTCCTACAATGAGCAGTTCTTC
CASSLIPSGSSYNEQFF
>TRBV7-6|-|TRBJ1-2|-
TGTGCCAGCAGCTTAGACAAAAACTATGGCTACACCTTC
CASSLDKNYGYTF
>TRBV11-1|-|TRBJ2-1|TRBD1
TGTGCCAGCAACAGGGGGGTCAATGAGCAGTTCTTC
CASNRGVNEQFF